These 19 T cell receptor beta chains originate from one sample sequenced in a study of blood T cell repertoires in COVID-19. The table came from immunoSEQ multiplex PCR; TCRdb's copy has only in-frame clones and leaves some out. The sample has 260,000 or so clones, around 82% seen once. The sequencing input was peripheral blood. These receptors were collected from a human donor in a cohort sampled during active COVID-19.

The chain joins TRBV6-2 or TRBV6-3 to TRBJ1-1, with D unclear. The CDR3 length is 16 residues. Germline CDR1 MNHEY, CDR2 SVGEGT. The ends were cut back, 0 bases at V and 4 bases at J, with 15 bases in the middle. The DNA for the CDR3 is TGTGCCAGCAGTTACTCCCGTGAGGCCCCTGGCACTGAAGCTTTCTTT. Amino acids: CASSYSREAPGTEAFF.

This chain uses TRBV6-5 with TRBJ1-1, with D perhaps matching TRBD1 (6 bases). V shed 6 bases and J shed 4 bases, with 9 bases lying between them. Germline V CDR1 and CDR2: MNHEY, SVGAGI. The length of the CDR3 is 12 residues. The CDR3 protein is CASRTGSTEAFF. CDR3 DNA: TGTGCCAGCAGAACAGGGAGCACTGAAGCTTTCTTT.

The chain carries TRBV18 and TRBJ1-6; TRBD1 matches 7 bases. This CDR3 spans 16 amino acids. The junction had 7 bases not matched to a gene; V was cut back by 3 bases and J by 5 bases. CDR1 is KGHSH, CDR2 LQKENI, per germline. For the CDR3, the DNA is TGTGCCAGCTCACCCCGGGACAGCGTTAATAATTCACCCCTCCACTTT. Translation gives CASSPRDSVNNSPLHF.

J is TRBJ1-1 and V is TRBV7-3; possible D gene TRBD1, 5 bases. The CDR3 extends over 15 amino acids. The V gene's germline CDR1 is SGHTA and CDR2 FQGTGA. V was shortened by 0 bases and J by 4 bases, with 12 bases between the two germline ends. As DNA, the CDR3 is TGTGCCAGCAGCTTAACAAGGACACTGGGCACTGAAGCTTTCTTT. Its translation is CASSLTRTLGTEAFF.

V is TRBV5-1 and J is TRBJ1-1, with D perhaps TRBD1 (6 bases). V shed 7 bases and J shed 2 bases, with 24 bases lying between them. The CDR3 contains 17 residues. CDR1 SGHRS and CDR2 YFSETQ come from the germline V gene. The CDR3 here is CASQREDRWPGNTEAFF. As DNA, the CDR3 is TGCGCCAGCCAACGGGAAGACAGGTGGCCTGGTAACACTGAAGCTTTCTTT.

This chain uses TRBV7-9 with TRBJ2-1; D is unclear. The V end was cut by 3 bases, the J end by 0 bases, with 9 bases between. Germline CDR1 reads SEHNR; CDR2 reads FQNEAQ (reference sequence). The CDR3 is 15 amino acids. In DNA form, the CDR3 reads TGTGCCAGCAGCTTTAGAGATAGCTCCTACAATGAGCAGTTCTTC. Translation gives CASSFRDSSYNEQFF.

Only a few counts were recorded for this clone. The chain couples TRBV27 to TRBJ1-6; weak D call: TRBD1 (5 bases). Trimming took off 5 bases at V and 8 bases at J, with 13 bases between the two ends. The CDR3 covers 14 residues. The germline CDR1 and CDR2 sequences are MNHEY and SMNVEV (reference sequence). CDR3 residues: CASSGGVKYSPLHF. CDR3 sequence (DNA): TGTGCCAGCAGTGGAGGGGTGAAGTATTCACCCCTCCACTTT.

This clone was picked up one time. The chain uses TRBV21-1 and TRBJ2-4; the tabulated D call, TRBD1, remains unverified against the DNA. TRBV21-1 is a pseudogene. The CDR3 has 19 residues. As DNA, the CDR3 is TGTGCCAGCAGCAATGCCTATGACAGGGCAAGTATAGCCAAAAACATTCAGTACTTC. It translates to CASSNAYDRASIAKNIQYF.

This chain connects TRBV10-3 to TRBJ2-1; 12 bases are shared with TRBD2. The ends lost 10 bases at V and 6 bases at J; junction bases unmatched: 7. The V gene's germline CDR1 is ENHRY and CDR2 SYGVKD. The CDR3 loop spans 14 amino acids. The CDR3 is CATKGLAGANEQFF. In DNA form, the CDR3 reads TGTGCCACCAAGGGACTAGCGGGCGCCAATGAGCAGTTCTTC.

The chain combines TRBV6-1 with TRBJ1-1; no definite D call. CDR3 length equals 14 residues. Germline CDR1 reads MNHNS; CDR2 reads SASEGT. V dropped 0 bases and J dropped 0 bases, with 5 bases sitting between them. The CDR3 spells CASSEARLNTEAFF. DNA of the CDR3: TGTGCCAGCAGTGAAGCGAGGCTGAACACTGAAGCTTTCTTT.

The V gene is TRBV28, the J gene TRBJ1-5; perhaps TRBD1 as D (5 bases). Germline V CDR1 and CDR2: MDHEN, SYDVKM. The CDR3 covers 17 residues. V gave up 4 bases and J gave up 2 bases, with 18 bases separating them. The CDR3 sequence is CASSSRGRGGGNQPQHF. CDR3 nucleotide sequence: TGTGCCAGCAGTTCCCGAGGGAGGGGCGGGGGCAATCAGCCCCAGCATTTT.

This sequence joins TRBV18 and TRBJ1-4, with D unresolved. The CDR3 is made up of 15 amino acids. V dropped 0 bases and J dropped 8 bases, with 13 bases sitting between them. From germline, CDR1 is KGHSH and CDR2 LQKENI. CDR3 amino acids: CASSPPQVLGEKLFF. The CDR3 region has the DNA TGTGCCAGCTCACCACCTCAGGTCCTTGGAGAAAAACTGTTTTTT.

The chain combines TRBV5-1 with TRBJ1-6, with 9 bases aligning to TRBD1. CDR3 length equals 16 residues. From germline, CDR1 is SGHRS and CDR2 YFSETQ. Losses at the gene ends were 4 bases for V and 5 bases for J; bases not matched to a gene: 7. CDR3 sequence reads: CASSLGTGTDNSPLHF. CDR3 DNA sequence: TGCGCCAGCAGCCTAGGGACAGGGACGGATAATTCACCCCTCCACTTT.

This chain joins TRBV27 and TRBJ1-6, with TRBD1 matching over 7 bases. Germline values: CDR1 MNHEY, CDR2 SMNVEV (reference sequence). V dropped 6 bases and J dropped 4; count of bases not matched to a gene: 9. There are 16 residues in the CDR3. The CDR3 protein is CASRVKGQQYNSPLHF. CDR3 in DNA: TGTGCCAGCAGAGTAAAGGGACAGCAATATAATTCACCCCTCCACTTT.

The chain carries TRBV5-4 and TRBJ2-7, with unresolved D. With 0 bases removed from V and 2 bases from J, the gap between germline ends came to 6 bases. CDR3 length equals 13 residues. Germline V gene sequence: CDR1 SGHNT, CDR2 YYREEE (reference sequence). CDR3 DNA: TGTGCCAGCAGCTTGGAGCTAGCCTACGAGCAGTACTTC. Residues: CASSLELAYEQYF. The whole variable domain, remainder taken from reference TRBV5-4 and TRBJ2-7, is ETGVTQSPTHLIKTRGQQVTLRCSSQSGHNTVSWYQQALGQGPQFIFQYYREEENGRGNFPPRFSGLQFPNYSSELNVNALELDDSALYLCASSLELAYEQYFGPGTRLTVT.

This clone was seen only a few times. The chain has TRBV7-2 and TRBJ2-7; TRBD2 might be the D (6 bases). This CDR3 spans 14 amino acids. CDR1 and CDR2 (germline): SGHTA, FQGNSA. The V end lost 5 bases, the J end lost 1 base, and 12 bases lay between the germline ends. The CDR3 loop reads CASSAGRQSYEQYF. For the CDR3, the DNA is TGTGCCAGCAGCGCGGGACGGCAATCCTACGAGCAGTACTTC. Full variable domain (rest looked up from reference TRBV7-2 and TRBJ2-7): GAGVSQSPSNKVTEKGKDVELRCDPISGHTALYWYRQSLGQGLEFLIYFQGNSAPDKSGLPSDRFSAERTGGSVSTLTIQRTQQEDSAVYLCASSAGRQSYEQYFGPGTRLTVT.

This clone has a single count. The rearrangement uses TRBV15 and TRBJ1-6; D gene unclear. V was pared by 0 bases and J by 7 bases, with 7 bases between. Germline-derived CDR1 and CDR2 are LNHNV and YYDKDF (reference sequence). The CDR3 is 14 residues long. Written as DNA, the CDR3 is TGTGCCACCAGCAGAGATCAGAACAATTCACCCCTCCACTTT. It codes for CATSRDQNNSPLHF.

This rearrangement joins TRBV10-3 to TRBJ2-5; 8 nucleotides agree with TRBD2. The CDR3 loop spans 15 amino acids. V shed 0 bases and J 4 bases; nucleotides not matched to a gene: 4. Germline assignment: CDR1 ENHRY and CDR2 SYGVKD. The CDR3, as DNA: TGTGCCATCAGTGAGTCCGGCGGGGGGAGAGAGACCCAGTACTTC. Translation gives CAISESGGGRETQYF.

This clone was seen more than once but under ten times. The gene calls are TRBV5-1 and TRBJ1-1; unclear D gene. CDR3 length: 16 amino acids. Germline CDR1 reads SGHRS; CDR2 reads YFSETQ. Trimming removed 3 bases at V and 4 bases at J, with 19 bases between. CDR3 nucleotide sequence: TGCGCCAGCAGCTACTACTCGGGGTATGAACGCACTGAAGCTTTCTTT. It encodes CASSYYSGYERTEAFF.